This T cell receptor beta chain was obtained from a study of OX40 agonist ivuxolimab in advanced cancers. Study results and limitations: Relative to CD4+, CD8+ T cells held more expanded clones on average. Within 6 weeks, CD4+ and CD8+ blood T cells expanded clonally at 0.1 to 3.0 mg/kg.

Patients who had autoimmune disease history or got systemic immunosuppression were left out. Note on this clone: Antigen unknown.

The length of the CDR3 is 15 residues. CDR1 MDHEN and CDR2 SYDVKM come from the germline V gene. V was cut by 2 bases and J by 0 bases, with 11 bases left in between. The table came from immunoSEQ multiplex PCR; TCRdb's copy has only in-frame clones and leaves some out. Found here are tens of thousands of clones, about 88% of them singletons; the top ten hold around 10%. This TCR was recovered from an adult with an advanced solid tumor such as melanoma, head and neck, liver or kidney cancer. The chain carries TRBV28 and TRBJ2-7, with D possibly TRBD2 on 6 matching bases. The material was CD4+ or CD8+ T cells sorted from blood, obtained in a trial of the OX40 agonist ivuxolimab. CDR3 region: CASSLTSWTSYEQYF. CDR3 nucleotide sequence: TGTGCCAGCAGTTTAACTAGCTGGACCTCCTACGAGCAGTACTTC.